What follows is one TCR beta chain and its context. This specimen belongs to a study of CD8 T cells in Susac syndrome. An amount of RNA that ranged from 0.5 to 1 ug was reverse transcribed with random hexamers. In TCRdb, the immunoSEQ multiplex PCR reads were re-called with MiXCR into one record per CDR3 protein. The sample lists about 250,000 distinct CDR3 sequences, 93% seen once, with around 0.072% in the top ten. Sequencing was performed on CD4+ T cells from PBMCs. The receptor was isolated from a human donor with multiple sclerosis.

For the CDR3, the DNA is TGTGCCAGCAGCCAAAACGAACCGGGACAGAGGCTCTTCTATGGCTACACCTTC. It is translated as CASSQNEPGQRLFYGYTF. The chain has TRBV12-3 or TRBV12-4 and TRBJ1-2; 7 nucleotides line up with TRBD1. Trimming at V came to 6 bases and at J to 4 bases, leaving 20 bases not matched to a gene. The CDR3 consists of 18 residues.